This T cell receptor beta chain emerged from a study of T cells expressing NK-cell markers. Study-level background: The TCR beta repertoires were obtained from sorted CD3+CD56+NKG2C+, CD3+CD56+NKG2C- and CD3+CD56-NKG2C+ T cells.

TCRdb re-called the 5' RACE reads and shows each CDR3 protein once, DNA omitted. Across a few hundred thousand distinct CDR3 sequences, the top ten clones capture around 5% of the sample. CDR3 length equals 19 residues. In germline, CDR1 is SGHRS, CDR2 YFSETQ. The receptor comes from a man aged 18 to 69 in good health. What was sequenced was blood T cells: a sorted CD56 or NKG2C T cell subset, CD4+ or CD8+ T cells, or bulk PBMC T cells (not recorded which). The chain uses TRBV5-1 and TRBJ2-3; the TRBD2 assignment by TCRdb is unverifiable without DNA. CDR3 amino acids: CASSTTLFSGGAGTDTQYF.